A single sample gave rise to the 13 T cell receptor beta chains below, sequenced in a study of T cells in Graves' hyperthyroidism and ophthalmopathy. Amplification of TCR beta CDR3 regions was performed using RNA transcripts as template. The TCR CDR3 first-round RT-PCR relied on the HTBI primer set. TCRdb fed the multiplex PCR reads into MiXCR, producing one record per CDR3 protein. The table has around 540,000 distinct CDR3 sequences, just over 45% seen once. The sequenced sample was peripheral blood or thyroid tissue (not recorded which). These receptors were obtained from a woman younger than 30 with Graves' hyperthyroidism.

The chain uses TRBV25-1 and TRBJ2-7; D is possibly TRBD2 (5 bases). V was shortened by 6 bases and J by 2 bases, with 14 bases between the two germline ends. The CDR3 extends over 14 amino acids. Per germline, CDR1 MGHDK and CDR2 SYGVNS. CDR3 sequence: CASSRLGGTYEQYF. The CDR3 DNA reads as TGTGCCAGCAGCCGCCTCGGAGGAACCTACGAGCAGTACTTC.

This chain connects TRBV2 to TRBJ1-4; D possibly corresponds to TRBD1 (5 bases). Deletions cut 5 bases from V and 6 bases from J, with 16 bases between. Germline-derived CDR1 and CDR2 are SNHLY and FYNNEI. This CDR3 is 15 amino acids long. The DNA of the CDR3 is TGTGCCAGCAGTCGCGGGTCGGGCAGGGATGAAAAACTGTTTTTT. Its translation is CASSRGSGRDEKLFF.

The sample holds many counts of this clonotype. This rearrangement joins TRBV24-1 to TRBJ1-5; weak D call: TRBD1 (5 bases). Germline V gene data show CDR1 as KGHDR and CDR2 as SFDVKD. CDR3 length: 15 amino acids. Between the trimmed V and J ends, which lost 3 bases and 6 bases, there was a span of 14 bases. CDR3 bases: TGTGCCACCAGTGATCGAGGGGCGTACGCTCAGCCCCAGCATTTT. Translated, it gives CATSDRGAYAQPQHF.

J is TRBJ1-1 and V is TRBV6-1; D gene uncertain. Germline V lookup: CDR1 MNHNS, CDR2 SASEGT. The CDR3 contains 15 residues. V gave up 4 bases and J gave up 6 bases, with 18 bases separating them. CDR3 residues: CASSGPTAGMPEAFF. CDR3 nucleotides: TGTGCCAGCAGTGGACCCACCGCGGGTATGCCTGAAGCTTTCTTT.

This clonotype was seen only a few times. The CDR3 loop is CASSPWTSGSRETQYF. Here the CDR3 DNA reads TGTGCCAGCAGCCCTTGGACTAGCGGGAGCCGAGAGACCCAGTACTTC. The V and J genes are TRBV7-9 and TRBJ2-5; 13 bases map to TRBD2. Germline CDR1 SEHNR, CDR2 FQNEAQ (reference sequence). CDR3 length equals 16 residues. The ends lost 5 bases at V and 4 bases at J; junction bases unmatched: 7. The whole variable domain, filled in from reference TRBV7-9 and TRBJ2-5, reads DTGVSQNPRHKITKRGQNVTFRCDPISEHNRLYWYRQTLGQGPEFLTYFQNEAQLEKSRLLSDRFSAERPKGSFSTLEIQRTEQGDSAMYLCASSPWTSGSRETQYFGPGTRLLVL.

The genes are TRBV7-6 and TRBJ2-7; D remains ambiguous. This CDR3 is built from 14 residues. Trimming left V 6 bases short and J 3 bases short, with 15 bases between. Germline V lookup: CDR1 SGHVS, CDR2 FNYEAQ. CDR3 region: CASSLSRTGYEQYF. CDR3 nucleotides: TGTGCCAGCAGTTTATCCCGGACGGGCTACGAGCAGTACTTC.

This chain's CDR3 is CASSTPGTGNYGYTF. The CDR3 DNA follows: TGTGCCAGCAGCACCCCGGGGACAGGGAACTATGGCTACACCTTC. The genes are TRBV11-2 and TRBJ1-2; TRBD1 matches 9 bases. This CDR3 has 15 residues. Trimming at V came to 5 bases and at J to 2 bases, leaving 6 bases not matched to a gene. The germline CDR1 and CDR2 sequences are SGHAT and FQNNGV.

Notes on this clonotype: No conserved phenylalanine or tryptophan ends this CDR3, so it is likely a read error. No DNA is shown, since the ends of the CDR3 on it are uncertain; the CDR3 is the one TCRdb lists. CDR3 region: CAISESAGLSEYGYTFGS. The chain combines TRBV10-3 with TRBJ2-5; the table's D gene call, TRBD1, was not cross checked with the DNA. Germline V lookup: CDR1 ENHRY, CDR2 SYGVKD. Including both end residues, the CDR3 is 18 amino acids long.

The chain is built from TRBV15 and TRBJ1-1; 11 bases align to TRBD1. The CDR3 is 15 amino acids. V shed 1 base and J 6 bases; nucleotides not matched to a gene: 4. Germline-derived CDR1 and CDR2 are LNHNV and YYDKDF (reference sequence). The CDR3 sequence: CATSRGGQGAAEAFF. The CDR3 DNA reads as TGTGCCACCAGCAGAGGAGGACAGGGGGCGGCTGAAGCTTTCTTT.

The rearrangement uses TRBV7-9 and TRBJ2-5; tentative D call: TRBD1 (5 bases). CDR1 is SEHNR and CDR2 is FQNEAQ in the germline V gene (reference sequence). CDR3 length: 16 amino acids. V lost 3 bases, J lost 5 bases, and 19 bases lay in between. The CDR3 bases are TGTGCCAGCAGCTTCGTTGACAGATCTAGAGAGGAGACCCAGTACTTC. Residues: CASSFVDRSREETQYF.

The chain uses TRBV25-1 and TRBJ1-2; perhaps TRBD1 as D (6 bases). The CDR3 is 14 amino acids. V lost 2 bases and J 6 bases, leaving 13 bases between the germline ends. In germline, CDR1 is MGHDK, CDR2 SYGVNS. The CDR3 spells CASSEEVRGDGYTF. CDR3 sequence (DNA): TGTGCCAGCAGTGAAGAGGTCAGGGGCGATGGCTACACCTTC.

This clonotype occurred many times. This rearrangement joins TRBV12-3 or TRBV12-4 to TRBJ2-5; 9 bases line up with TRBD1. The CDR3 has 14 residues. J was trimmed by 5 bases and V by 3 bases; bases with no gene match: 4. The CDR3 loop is CASSFSGTGETQYF. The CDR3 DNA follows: TGTGCCAGCAGTTTTTCCGGGACAGGGGAGACCCAGTACTTC.

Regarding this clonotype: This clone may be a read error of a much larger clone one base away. CDR3 amino acids: CAISSTDGGGEKLFF. CDR3 coding DNA: TGTGCCATCAGTTCCACCGACGGGGGAGGTGAAAAACTGTTTTTT. The V call is TRBV10-3, the J call TRBJ1-4, with D perhaps TRBD1 (5 bases). Germline V lookup: CDR1 ENHRY, CDR2 SYGVKD. V was shortened by 5 bases and J by 7 bases, with 17 bases between the two germline ends. The CDR3 loop spans 15 amino acids.